These T cell receptor beta chains were read from a single sample in a study of PD-1 blockade in mismatch repair-deficient tumors. Generated by immunoSEQ multiplex PCR, the TCRdb table keeps only in-frame clones and is missing some. The table shows roughly 130,000 clones, with around nine tenths occurring only once. Sequences were derived from peripheral blood, sampled approximately 71 weeks after starting pembrolizumab. The receptor source for this set is an adult with mismatch repair-deficient cancer. The CDR3 runs from the conserved cysteine through the conserved F or W. The D gene is left open where the match is weak. The listing skips clone size in some rows; elsewhere it reads once, few, many or a size class.

>TRBV11-2|NA|TRBD1|TRBJ2-7
TGTGCCAGCAGCTCCCCGACGACAGGGGAAGAGCAGTACTTC
CASSSPTTGEEQYF
>TRBV6-5|NA|TRBD2|TRBJ2-1
TGTGCCAGCAGTTACTCGTTTCTAGCGGACTACAATGAGCAGTTCTTC
CASSYSFLADYNEQFF
>TRBV12-5|few|NA|TRBJ2-7
TGTGCTAGTGCTGTGACTGGGGTATGGGAGCAGTACTTC
CASAVTGVWEQYF
>TRBV5-6|NA|NA|TRBJ1-5
TGTGCCAGCAGCTTGGACGGGTACGGTCAGCCCCAGCATTTT
CASSLDGYGQPQHF
>TRBV30|NA|TRBD2|TRBJ2-3
TGTGCCTGGAGTTATACTAGCGGGGCAGATACGCAGTATTTT
CAWSYTSGADTQYF
>TRBV28|NA|NA|TRBJ1-2
TGTGCCAGCAGATCTCCTGTAGGGGCAACTAACTATGGCTACACCTTC
CASRSPVGATNYGYTF
>TRBV19|NA|TRBD1|TRBJ1-5
TGTGCCAGTCGACAGGGGATCTATAGCAATCAGCCCCAGCATTTT
CASRQGIYSNQPQHF
>TRBV6-5|NA|NA|TRBJ2-7
TGTGCCAGCAGTTACTCGATGGCAGGGCACTACGAGCAGTACTTC
CASSYSMAGHYEQYF
>TRBV7-9|once|NA|TRBJ2-5
TGTGCCAGCAGCTTACCCATACAGATCCAAGAGACCCAGTACTTC
CASSLPIQIQETQYF
>TRBV6-1|NA|NA|TRBJ1-5
TGTGCCAGCACCGTAATCGCAGGAGAGGGTCAGCCCCAGCATTTT
CASTVIAGEGQPQHF
>TRBV11-3|once|TRBD1|TRBJ2-1
TGTGCCAGCAGCCGTGGCGGGGACAGGAATTCTTTTACGAATGAGCAGTTCTTC
CASSRGGDRNSFTNEQFF
>TRBV11-2|NA|NA|TRBJ1-3
TGTGCCAGCAGCCTCGAATGGGTGACTGAAGGCACCATATATTTT
CASSLEWVTEGTIYF
>TRBV27|NA|TRBD2|TRBJ2-7
TGTGCCAGCAGTTCTCCGGGACTAGCGGGAGATCGGTACGAGCAGTACTTC
CASSSPGLAGDRYEQYF
>TRBV6-1|NA|TRBD2|TRBJ2-7
TGTGCCAGCAGAGTGACTAGCGGGAGCTACGAGCAGTACTTC
CASRVTSGSYEQYF
>TRBV4-3|NA|NA|TRBJ2-2
TGCGCCAGCAGCCAAGACACAGGGTTCACCGGGGAGCTGTTTTTT
CASSQDTGFTGELFF
>TRBV29-1|NA|TRBD1|TRBJ1-1
TGCAGCGTTTACAGGGGTGGGGGCACTGAAGCTTTCTTT
CSVYRGGGTEAFF
>TRBV2|NA|NA|TRBJ2-7
TGTGCCAGCAGTGAAGCGCAGGTGAGGGGGGCTCCTCGAGACGAGCAGTACTTC
CASSEAQVRGAPRDEQYF
>TRBV11-1|NA|TRBD1|TRBJ1-1
TGTGCCAGCAGCCAGGGGGGAGGTTCGAGGACGTTCGACACTGAAGCTTTCTTT
CASSQGGGSRTFDTEAFF
>TRBV30|NA|NA|TRBJ1-4
TGTGCCTGGAGTGTCTCTGGCACCACTGAAAAACTGTTTTTT
CAWSVSGTTEKLFF
>TRBV13|NA|NA|TRBJ2-7
TGTGCCAGCAGCTTAGGTCCCAGCTCCTACGAGCAGTACTTC
CASSLGPSSYEQYF
>TRBV15|NA|NA|TRBJ1-5
TGTGCCACCAGCAGAGAGGGCAGCAATCAGCCCCAGCATTTT
CATSREGSNQPQHF
>TRBV5-1|NA|NA|TRBJ1-1
TGCGCCAGCAGCTTGGGCGGGGAAACTGAAGCTTTCTTT
CASSLGGETEAFF
>TRBV11-3|NA|TRBD2|TRBJ2-7
TGTGCCAGCAGTCTAGCGGGTACATACGAGCAGTACTTC
CASSLAGTYEQYF
>TRBV11-2|NA|NA|TRBJ2-7
TGTGCCAGCAGCTTACCAGCGGTCTTTGAGCAGTACTTC
CASSLPAVFEQYF
>TRBV27|NA|TRBD1|TRBJ2-1
TGTGCCAGCAGTCCCCCGCCCCTAGGGACAGCAAATGAGCAGTTCTTC
CASSPPPLGTANEQFF
>TRBV11-2|NA|NA|TRBJ1-1
TGTGCCAGCAGCCAACAGACGATCATGAACACTGAAGCTTTCTTT
CASSQQTIMNTEAFF
>TRBV7-3|NA|NA|TRBJ2-3
TGTGCCAGCAGTGCCCGTGGGCGGTACACAGATACGCAGTATTTT
CASSARGRYTDTQYF
>TRBV5-8|NA|TRBD1|TRBJ2-6
TGTGCCAGCAGCAACCGGGACAGGGGCTCTGGGGCCAACGTCCTGACTTTC
CASSNRDRGSGANVLTF
>TRBV28|NA|TRBD1|TRBJ2-5
TGTGCCAGCAGTTTATGGACAGGGGGGGAGACCCAGTACTTC
CASSLWTGGETQYF
>TRBV6-6|NA|NA|TRBJ2-1
TGTGCCAGCAGTTACTCACTTACTGAGCAGTTCTTC
CASSYSLTEQFF
>TRBV4-1|NA|NA|TRBJ1-2
TGCGCCAGCAGCCAAGAGTATTTGGACGTTTATGGCTACACCTTC
CASSQEYLDVYGYTF
>TRBV27|NA|NA|TRBJ2-3
TGTGCCAGCCGCGCGCACCCCTTTGAGGTGGGCACAGATACGCAGTATTTT
CASRAHPFEVGTDTQYF
>TRBV4-2|few|TRBD1|TRBJ1-2
TGTGCCAGCAGCCAAGTAGGGGGCGAGTATGGCTACACCTTC
CASSQVGGEYGYTF
>TRBV6-5|NA|NA|TRBJ1-2
TGTGCCAGCAGTACCTTTCAGGGATCCTATGGCTACACCTTC
CASSTFQGSYGYTF
>TRBV5-7|NA|TRBD1|TRBJ2-7
TGTGCCAGCAGTCCGGGACAGGGCACCGGGCGGTACTACGAGCAGTACTTC
CASSPGQGTGRYYEQYF
>TRBV27|NA|NA|TRBJ2-2
TGTGCCAGCAGTGTCAGCGGGTTAGCCGGGGAGCTGTTTTTT
CASSVSGLAGELFF
>TRBV28|NA|NA|TRBJ1-1
TGTGCCAGCAAGCCCTCCGGAGGGGTGAACACTGAAGCTTTCTTT
CASKPSGGVNTEAFF
>TRBV27|NA|TRBD2|TRBJ2-1
TGTGCCAGCAGTTTAATAGCGGGATGGGAGAATGAGCAGTTCTTC
CASSLIAGWENEQFF
>TRBV14|NA|NA|TRBJ2-2
TGTGCCAGCACGGAATCAGGGACCGGGGAGCTGTTTTTT
CASTESGTGELFF
>TRBV12-5|NA|NA|TRBJ1-1
TGTGCTAGTGGTTTCGGGGGGATCCGGAACACTGAAGCTTTCTTT
CASGFGGIRNTEAFF
>TRBV4-1|NA|NA|TRBJ2-7
TGCGCCAGCAGCCAACGAGAGGATGGTGTCCACGAGCAGTACTTC
CASSQREDGVHEQYF
>TRBV2|NA|TRBD2|TRBJ2-1
TGTGCCAGTGAGGGGCTAGCGGGAGACAATGAGCAGTTCTTC
CASEGLAGDNEQFF
>TRBV9|NA|NA|TRBJ2-5
TGTGCCAGCAGCGTGGGCAGGGAGAGTGAGACCCAGTACTTC
CASSVGRESETQYF
>TRBV4-1|few|NA|TRBJ2-7
TGCGCCAGCAGCCAAAGGGAGAGCTACGAGCAGTACTTC
CASSQRESYEQYF
>TRBV27|NA|NA|TRBJ2-3
TGTGCCAGCAGTGTGGGTGCCTACCCACCCACAGATACGCAGTATTTT
CASSVGAYPPTDTQYF